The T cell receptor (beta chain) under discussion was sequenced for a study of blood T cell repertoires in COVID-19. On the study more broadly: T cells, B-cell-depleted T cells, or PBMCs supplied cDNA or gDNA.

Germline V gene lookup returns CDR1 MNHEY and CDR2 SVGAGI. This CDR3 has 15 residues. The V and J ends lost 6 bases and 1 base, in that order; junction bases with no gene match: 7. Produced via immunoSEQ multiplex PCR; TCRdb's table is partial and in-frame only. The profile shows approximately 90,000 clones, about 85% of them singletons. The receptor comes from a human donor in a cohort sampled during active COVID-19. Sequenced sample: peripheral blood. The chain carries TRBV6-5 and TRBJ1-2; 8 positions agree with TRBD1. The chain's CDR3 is CASRDRERGNYGYTF. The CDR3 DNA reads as TGTGCCAGCAGGGACAGGGAGCGTGGTAACTATGGCTACACCTTC.